The present T cell receptor (beta chain) was sequenced within a study of beta chain features in type 1 diabetes. Study overall: Healthy donors and patients had similar age, gender and cell yields. The study, taken as a whole, reports: When VDJ junctions were examined, type 1 diabetes patients showed fewer insertions and more deletions. TCRB CDR3s were moderately but significantly shorter in Type 1 diabetes patients in all four CD4+ subsets.

Germline trimming cut 3 bases from V and 7 bases from J; bases unmatched to any gene: 7. The CDR3 extends over 14 amino acids. CDR1 SGDLS and CDR2 YYNGEE come from the germline V gene. On this clone itself: The target antigen is unknown.

Reverse transcription of all isolated RNA meant that expressed TCRB transcripts were sequenced. The repertoire was sequenced with immunoSEQ multiplex PCR; TCRdb's copy has only in-frame clones and lacks some. In the table there are some 270,000 clones, under 13% of which are singletons. The chain employs TRBV9 and TRBJ1-5, with TRBD1 matching over 7 bases. Specimen: naive CD4+ T cells from blood. The sequence derives from a man younger than 40 with type 1 diabetes. CDR3 region: CASSDGTGVQPQHF. The CDR3 DNA is TGTGCCAGCAGCGACGGTACAGGGGTCCAGCCCCAGCATTTT.